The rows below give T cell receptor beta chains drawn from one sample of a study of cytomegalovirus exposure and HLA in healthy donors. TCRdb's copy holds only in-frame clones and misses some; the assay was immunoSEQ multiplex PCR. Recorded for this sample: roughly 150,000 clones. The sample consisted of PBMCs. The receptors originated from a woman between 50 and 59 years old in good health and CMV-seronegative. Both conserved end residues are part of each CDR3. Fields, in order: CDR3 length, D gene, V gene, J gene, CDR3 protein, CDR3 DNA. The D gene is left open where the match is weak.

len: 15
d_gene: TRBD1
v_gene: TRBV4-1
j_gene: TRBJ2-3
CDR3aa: CASSPGTGVSNTQYF
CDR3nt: TGCGCCAGCAGCCCCGGGACAGGGGTGAGCAATACGCAGTATTTT

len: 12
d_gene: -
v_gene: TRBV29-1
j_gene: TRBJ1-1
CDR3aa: CSVDRGNTEAFF
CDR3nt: TGCAGCGTTGATAGAGGGAACACTGAAGCTTTCTTC

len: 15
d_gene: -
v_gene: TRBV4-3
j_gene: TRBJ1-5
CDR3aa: CASSQEAVSHQPQHF
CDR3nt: TGCGCCAGCAGCCAAGAGGCAGTATCTCATCAGCCCCAGCATTTT

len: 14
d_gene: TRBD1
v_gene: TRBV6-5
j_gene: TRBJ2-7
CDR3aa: CASSYGDSSYEQYF
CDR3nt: TGTGCCAGCAGTTACGGGGACAGCTCCTACGAGCAGTACTTC

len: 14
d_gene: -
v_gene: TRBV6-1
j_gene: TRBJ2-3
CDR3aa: CASSVLASTDTQYF
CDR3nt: TGTGCCAGCAGTGTGTTAGCTAGCACAGATACGCAGTATTTT

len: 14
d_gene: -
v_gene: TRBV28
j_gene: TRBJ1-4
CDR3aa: CASSLLATNEKLFF
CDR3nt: TGTGCCAGCAGCCTATTAGCAACTAATGAAAAACTGTTTTTT

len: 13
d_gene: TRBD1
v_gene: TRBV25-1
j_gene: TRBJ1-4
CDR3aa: CASTRQGDEKLFF
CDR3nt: TGTGCCAGCACCCGACAGGGAGATGAAAAACTGTTTTTT

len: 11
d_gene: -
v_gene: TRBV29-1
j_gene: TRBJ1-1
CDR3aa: CSVEREGIAFF
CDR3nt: TGCAGCGTTGAAAGGGAGGGGATAGCTTTCTTT

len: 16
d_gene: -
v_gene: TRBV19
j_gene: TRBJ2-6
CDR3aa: CASSMDSNTGANVLTF
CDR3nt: TGTGCCAGTAGTATGGACAGCAATACTGGGGCCAACGTCCTGACTTTC

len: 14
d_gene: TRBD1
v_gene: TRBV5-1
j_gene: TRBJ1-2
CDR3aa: CASSQGTGDFGYTF
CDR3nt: TGCGCCAGCAGCCAAGGGACAGGGGATTTTGGCTACACCTTC

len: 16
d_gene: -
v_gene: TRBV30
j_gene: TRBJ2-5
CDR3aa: CAWSAHRASAKETQYF
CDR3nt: TGTGCCTGGAGTGCCCACCGCGCTAGCGCGAAAGAGACCCAGTACTTC

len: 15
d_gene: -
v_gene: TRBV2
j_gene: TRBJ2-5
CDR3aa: CASLRYTGNQETQYF
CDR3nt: TGTGCCAGCCTAAGATATACAGGCAACCAAGAGACCCAGTACTTC

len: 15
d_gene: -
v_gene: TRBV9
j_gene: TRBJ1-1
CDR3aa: CASSVAPTGNTEAFF
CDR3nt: TGTGCCAGCAGCGTAGCTCCGACAGGGAACACTGAAGCTTTCTTT

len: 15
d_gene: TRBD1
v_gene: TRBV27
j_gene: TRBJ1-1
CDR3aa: CASNILNRGATEAFF
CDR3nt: TGTGCCAGCAATATCCTTAACAGGGGAGCTACTGAAGCTTTCTTT

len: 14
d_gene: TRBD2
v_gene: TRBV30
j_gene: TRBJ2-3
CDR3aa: CAWSVTSGVDTQYF
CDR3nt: TGTGCCTGGAGTGTTACTAGCGGTGTAGATACGCAGTATTTT

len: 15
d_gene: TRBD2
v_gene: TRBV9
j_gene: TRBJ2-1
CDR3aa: CASSVTSGGASEQFF
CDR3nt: TGTGCCAGCAGCGTTACTAGCGGGGGGGCCTCTGAGCAGTTCTTC

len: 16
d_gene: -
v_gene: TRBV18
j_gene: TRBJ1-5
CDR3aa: CASSPELGLGNQPQHF
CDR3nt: TGTGCCAGCTCACCAGAATTGGGGCTCGGCAATCAGCCCCAGCATTTT

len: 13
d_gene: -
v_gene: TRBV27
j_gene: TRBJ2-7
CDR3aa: CASSWRDSYEQYF
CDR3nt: TGTGCCAGCAGTTGGAGAGACTCCTACGAGCAGTACTTC

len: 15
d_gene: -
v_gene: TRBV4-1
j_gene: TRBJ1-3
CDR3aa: CASSHLGGPRDTIYF
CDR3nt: TGCGCCAGCAGCCACCTGGGGGGGCCTCGGGACACCATATATTTT

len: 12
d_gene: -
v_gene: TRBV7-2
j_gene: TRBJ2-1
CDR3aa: CASSPTNGEQFF
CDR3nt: TGTGCCAGCAGTCCTACCAATGGTGAGCAGTTCTTC

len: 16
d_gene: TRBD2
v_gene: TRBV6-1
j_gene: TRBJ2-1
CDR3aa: CASSEARGGGAYEQFF
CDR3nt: TGTGCCAGCAGTGAAGCGCGGGGCGGGGGGGCATATGAGCAGTTCTTC

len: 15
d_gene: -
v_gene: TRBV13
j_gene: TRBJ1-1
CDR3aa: CASSLEGRGNTEAFF
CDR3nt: TGTGCCAGCAGCTTAGAAGGCAGGGGGAACACTGAAGCTTTCTTT

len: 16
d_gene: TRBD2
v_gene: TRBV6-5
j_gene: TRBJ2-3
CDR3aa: CASSYEASGGWGTQYF
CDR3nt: TGTGCCAGCAGTTACGAGGCTAGCGGGGGTTGGGGTACGCAGTATTTT

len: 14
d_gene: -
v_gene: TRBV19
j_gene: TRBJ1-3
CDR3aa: CASSTHTVGNTIYF
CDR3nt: TGTGCCAGTAGTACGCATACAGTCGGAAACACCATATATTTT

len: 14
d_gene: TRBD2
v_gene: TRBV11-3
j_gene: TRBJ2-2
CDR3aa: CASSRGGRTGELFF
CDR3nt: TGTGCCAGCTCACGGGGGGGCCGGACCGGGGAGCTGTTTTTT

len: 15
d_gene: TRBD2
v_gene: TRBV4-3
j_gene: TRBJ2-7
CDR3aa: CASSLNSGRGYEQYF
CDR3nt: TGCGCCAGCAGCTTGAATAGCGGGAGGGGCTACGAGCAGTACTTC

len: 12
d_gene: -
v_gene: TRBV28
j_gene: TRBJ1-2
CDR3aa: CASSLRGYGYTF
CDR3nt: TGTGCCAGCAGTTTAAGGGGGTACGGCTACACCTTC

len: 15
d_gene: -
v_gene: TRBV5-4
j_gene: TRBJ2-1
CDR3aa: CASSSVGSVNNEQFF
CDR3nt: TGTGCCAGCAGCTCCGTGGGTAGCGTGAACAATGAGCAGTTCTTC

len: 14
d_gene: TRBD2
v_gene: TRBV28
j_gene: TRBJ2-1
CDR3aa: CASSSGTSNNEQFF
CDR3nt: TGTGCCAGCAGTTCTGGGACTAGCAATAATGAGCAGTTCTTC